This T cell receptor beta chain emerged from a study of shared clonotypes between healthy human individuals (dated by TCRdb to the early 2020s). In terms of the full investigation: The cohort comprised two women and a few men aged 18 to 49 years. Per donor, leukapheresis produced somewhere between about 0.9 and 9.5 billion PBMCs. For each donor, CD4 naive and CD4 memory were each given three plates, CD8 naive was given two plates, and CD8 memory was given one plate. To estimate repertoire size and how much clonotype sharing occurs between individuals, the study deeply sequenced the blood TCR repertoires of 5 or 6 healthy adults. To increase sequencing depth and limit assay-specific biases, different laboratories used diverse techniques to prepare libraries and sequence TCR repertoires.

Broader findings and caveats from the paper: Naive subsets generally had larger estimated clonotype richness than memory subsets did. The genetic and exposure-history diversity represented was limited by the small number of donors. Across a few donors, about 5% of naive CD4, roughly 3.3% of naive CD8, 2.3% of memory CD4, and approximately 0.42% of memory CD8 clonotypes were shared. Based on pairwise subsampling, the degree of clonotype sharing among donors was expected to be affected by sequencing depth. Clonotypes shared by all four sorted-subset donors showed higher generation probabilities than non-shared clonotypes. Incomplete sequencing was indicated by rarefaction of sorted-subset datasets, despite the large sequencing depth. Sampling was restricted to blood, and TCR repertoires in tissues likely differ from the TCR repertoires found in blood.

At the junction V is shortened by 5 bases and J by 6 bases, with 10 bases in between. The CDR3 sequence holds 12 residues, the cysteine and phenylalanine included. CDR3 DNA is the only sequence kept; it has 36 bases, read in frame from the first base. For CDR1 and CDR2, the germline V gene (reference sequence) lists SEHNR and FQNEAQ. TCR CDR3 regions were amplified from genomic DNA by multiplex PCR using the deep immunoSEQ assay. Genomic DNA extracted from each cell subset was distributed evenly over all wells of several immunoSEQ 96-well plates, and each plate served as one replicate. For sorted subsets, roughly 0.2 ug genomic DNA, equal to 30,000 or so T cell genomes, was loaded into each replicate PCR. Purified libraries were measured with a Qubit 3.0 fluorometer, size-checked on a Bioanalyzer 2100, and measured again with the KAPA Library Quantification kit. Each immunoSEQ 96-well plate was sequenced on its own single-read 150-cycle Illumina NextSeq 550 flow cell. The original methods were these. Because only junctional sequences without quality scores were contained in the immunoSEQ output, filtering matching that applied to full-length reads could not be performed. Sequences were annotated with PyIR, a Python wrapper for IgBLAST v1.9, and V/J genes and CDR3 were assigned using IMGT germline references. Reads with weak V/J assignments (E-value above 1e-6), missing CDR3, stop codons, out-of-frame junctions, or ambiguous translated residues were removed. V3J clonotypes were defined as sequences sharing the same inferred V gene, J gene, and CDR3 amino acid sequence. Percentage overlap between repertoires was calculated by dividing the number of shared unique clonotypes by the size of the smaller repertoire. Three approaches were used to assess repertoire richness: RTK rarefaction, the Chao1 estimator, and Recon v2.1 estimates of unobserved clonotypes. Generation probabilities for all TCRbeta clonotypes obtained by the gDNA method from a few donors were computed using OLGA. TCRdb re-hosts the immuneACCESS table, in-frame sequences only. Its copies lack some clones; in the studies checked, an unresolved V gene accounts for under half of them, and the cause for the rest is not known. V and J calls and clone size follow that table, whereas D and trimming were derived from the DNA. The sample records around 2.1 million clones, about 93% of which are singletons. The ten largest clonotypes hold over 1.5% of the sample.

Concerning this clone itself: The antigen this receptor binds is unknown. It has no much larger one-base neighbor in the sample; base qualities were not kept. The sample has other DNA sequences that encode this CDR3 too.

CD8 naive samples consisted of CD45RO-negative cells that were positively selected for CCR7, yielding a CD45RA+CCR7+ population without TemRA cells. Healthy HIV-negative adults with no recently reported acute infections or vaccinations were included as donors. Only Caucasian adults living in Nashville, Tennessee, USA were represented among the donors. Blood was collected by leukapheresis, and PBMCs were isolated by Ficoll-Histopaque density gradient centrifugation and then cryopreserved in liquid nitrogen vapor phase. Purity and quantity of every magnetically sorted T cell population were checked by analytical flow cytometry. Genomic DNA was isolated from each sorted fraction and quantified by UV absorbance on a Nanodrop 2000c.

The origin of this receptor is a man younger than 35 in good health. Some clones in this sample may be carry-over from other donors' samples. Specimen: naive CD8+ T cells from PBMCs. This specimen's cell subset or site label, per the study, means: CD45RA+CCR7+. The chain employs TRBV7-9 and TRBJ1-1; no D segment can be confidently identified. The DNA sequence is given as TGTGCCAGCAGCCTACCCGGACCTGAAGCTTTCTTT. The resulting protein is CASSLPGPEAFF.